This T cell receptor beta chain was found in a study of blood T cell repertoires in COVID-19. Study summary: Sources were T cells, B-cell-depleted T cells, or PBMCs; the material itself was cDNA or gDNA.

TCRdb keeps only in-frame clones here, not all; method: immunoSEQ multiplex PCR. The repertoire holds 650,000 to 800,000 clones, with 85% to 90% as singletons. The CDR3 runs 12 residues. Germline V gene sequence: CDR1 SGHTA, CDR2 FQGNSA. The V and J ends lost 4 bases and 1 base respectively, with 4 bases between them. This chain links TRBV7-2 with TRBJ1-2, with D unclear. The sample consisted of peripheral blood. The receptor comes from a woman between 18 and 29 years old with acute or convalescent COVID-19. The CDR3 DNA follows: TGTGCCAGCAGCTCCCGTAACTATGGCTACACCTTC. It specifies CASSSRNYGYTF.